This T cell receptor (beta chain) is from a study of T cell responses to AZD1222 COVID-19 vaccine (dated by TCRdb to the early 2020s). Looking at the study overall: TCR sequencing covered fewer than 250 trial participants: some 210 given two doses of AZD1222 and 26 given two doses of MenACWY control vaccine. Trial participants were enrolled by age into 18-55, 56-69 and 70-plus year subgroups, with about 150, 27 and 61 TCR-sequenced participants respectively.

Overall results and qualifications from the work: Participants were mostly white British and included more females than males, and it was suggested by the authors that clonal diversity may have been underestimated. Because no day 14 peak-response samples were available, repertoires were characterized only after the peak T cell response. After two AZD1222 doses, both the breadth and the depth of spike-specific TCRs were significantly higher than at day 0 and than in MenACWY recipients. In the small 56-69-year group, the increase in depth fell short of significance, most likely because of low power. Vaccine-associated CD4 TCRs spanned the whole spike protein, with dominant responses in regions 160-218 and 743-854. Only five or six AZD1222 recipients were SARS-CoV-2 seropositive at baseline, limiting conclusions about previously exposed vaccinees. Epitopes outside the regions mutated in the B.1.351 and B.1.1.7 variants were reportedly recognized by nearly half of the unique spike-specific TCRs.

With regard to this clone: Its antigen has not been determined. No base quality information exists; no much larger clone differs at one position.

The sample's time point label is to be understood as: about 28 days (+/-7) after the second vaccine dose. AZD1222 recipients whose second dose came at about 4 weeks and those whose second dose came at about 12 weeks were combined into one group, since spike-specific TCR depth and breadth did not differ between the two schedules. Vaccinee samples were obtained from the UK trials COV001 and COV002, which included a single-blind randomized controlled phase 2/3 trial of AZD1222 (ChAdOx1 nCoV-19) in healthy adults. For TCRbeta chain sequencing, PBMC samples from trial participants were taken at day 0 and at day 28 after the second dose. The CDR3 regions of human TCRbeta chains were analyzed by immunosequencing. The study's own analysis went as follows. Repertoire TCRs were checked for matches against a reference library of SARS-CoV-2-specific TCRs that had been generated using the MIRA antigen-specificity platform. Breadth meant the fraction of unique TCRs that were SARS-CoV-2-associated, whereas depth meant the fraction of total T cells that were SARS-CoV-2-associated. Using the MIRA data, each spike-specific TCR was mapped to the spike region that the TCR reacts to and placed in a CD4 or CD8 class. Log10-transformed breadth and depth values were compared by one-way ANOVA with Sidak's multiple comparisons tests. TCRdb took this table from immuneACCESS and kept in-frame rearrangements with V and J called. Such tables lack part of the clones; where checked against another copy, unresolved V genes explain under half of the gap, and the rest is unexplained. That table gives V, J and clone size, and the DNA gave D and trimming. The sample table records approximately 77,000 clones; 92% of these occur just once. 4.7% of the sample comes from the top ten.

In the germline V gene (reference sequence), CDR1 corresponds to LNHDA and CDR2 to SQIVND. The CDR3 covers 15 residues, taking in both the cysteine and the phenylalanine. Only the CDR3 portion is preserved as DNA: 45 bases, with reading frame beginning at the first base. The junction carries 19 bases between V and J, which are trimmed by 5 bases and 6 bases respectively. Recombination joined TRBV19 with TRBJ1-1; perhaps TRBD1 is the D gene, with 5 bases matching. The sequenced sample was peripheral blood, obtained 28 days after the second AZD1222 dose. The sequence was collected from an adult who received the AZD1222 COVID-19 vaccine. The CDR3 reads CASSAGTEIRAEAFF. In nucleotide form, the sequence is TGTGCCAGTAGTGCCGGGACGGAGATCAGAGCTGAAGCTTTCTTT.